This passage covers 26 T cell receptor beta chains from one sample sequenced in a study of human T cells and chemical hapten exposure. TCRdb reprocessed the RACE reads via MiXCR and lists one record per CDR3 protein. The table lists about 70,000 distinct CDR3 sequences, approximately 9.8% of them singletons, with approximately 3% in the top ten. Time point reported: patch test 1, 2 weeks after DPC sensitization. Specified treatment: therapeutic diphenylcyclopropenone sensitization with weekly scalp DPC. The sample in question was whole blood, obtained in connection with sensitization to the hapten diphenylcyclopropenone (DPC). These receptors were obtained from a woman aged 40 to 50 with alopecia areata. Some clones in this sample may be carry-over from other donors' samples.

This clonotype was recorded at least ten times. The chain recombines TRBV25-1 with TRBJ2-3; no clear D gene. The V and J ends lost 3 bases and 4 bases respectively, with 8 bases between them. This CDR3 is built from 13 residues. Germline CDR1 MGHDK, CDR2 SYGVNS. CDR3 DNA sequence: TGTGCCAGCAGTGATCCCCGGCCAGATACGCAGTATTTT. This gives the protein CASSDPRPDTQYF.

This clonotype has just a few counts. This CDR3 is CASSPPDRGSWYGYTF. Written as DNA, the CDR3 is TGTGCCAGCTCACCACCGGACAGGGGGAGTTGGTATGGCTACACCTTC. The rearrangement uses TRBV18 and TRBJ1-2; TRBD1 matches 10 bases. V shed 0 bases, J shed 5 bases, and the junction held 6 bases outside the gene matches. CDR1 KGHSH and CDR2 LQKENI come from the germline V gene. The CDR3 totals 16 residues.

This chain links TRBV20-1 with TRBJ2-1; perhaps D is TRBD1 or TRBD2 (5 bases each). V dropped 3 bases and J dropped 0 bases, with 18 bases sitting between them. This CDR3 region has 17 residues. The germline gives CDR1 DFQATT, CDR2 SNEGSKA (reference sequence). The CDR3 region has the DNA TGCAGTGCTAGTTACGAGGGGCGTTTAAGCTCCTACAATGAGCAGTTCTTC. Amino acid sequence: CSASYEGRLSSYNEQFF.

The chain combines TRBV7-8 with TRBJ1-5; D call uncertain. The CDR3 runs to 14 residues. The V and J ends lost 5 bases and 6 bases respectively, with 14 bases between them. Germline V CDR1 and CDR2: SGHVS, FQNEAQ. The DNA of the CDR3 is TGTGCCAGCAGCCTAACGCAGGCTCCTCAGCCCCAGCATTTT. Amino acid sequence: CASSLTQAPQPQHF.

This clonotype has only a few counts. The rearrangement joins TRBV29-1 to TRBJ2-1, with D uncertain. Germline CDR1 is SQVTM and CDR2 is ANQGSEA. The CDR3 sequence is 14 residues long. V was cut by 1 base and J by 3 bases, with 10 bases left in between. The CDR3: CSVEGQSYYNEQFF. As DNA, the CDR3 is TGCAGCGTTGAAGGGCAGAGCTACTACAATGAGCAGTTCTTC.

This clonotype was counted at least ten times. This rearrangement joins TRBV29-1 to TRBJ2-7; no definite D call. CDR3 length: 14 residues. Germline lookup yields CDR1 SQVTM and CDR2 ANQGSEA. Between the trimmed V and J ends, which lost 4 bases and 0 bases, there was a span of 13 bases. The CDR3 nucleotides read TGCAGCGTTGTTTTCCGGACGGCCTCCTACGAGCAGTACTTC. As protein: CSVVFRTASYEQYF.

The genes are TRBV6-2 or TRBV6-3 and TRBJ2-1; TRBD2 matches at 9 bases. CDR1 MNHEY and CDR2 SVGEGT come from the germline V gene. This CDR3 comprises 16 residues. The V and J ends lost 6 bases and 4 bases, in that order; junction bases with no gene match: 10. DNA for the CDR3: TGTGCCAGCAGAGATTCAGCGGGGGGTCTTTACAATGAGCAGTTCTTC. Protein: CASRDSAGGLYNEQFF.

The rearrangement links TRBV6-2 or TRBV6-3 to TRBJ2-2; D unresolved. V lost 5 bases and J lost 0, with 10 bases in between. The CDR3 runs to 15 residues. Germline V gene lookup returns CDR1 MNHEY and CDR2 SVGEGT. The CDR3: CASSKAQTNTGELFF. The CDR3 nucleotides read TGTGCCAGCAGTAAGGCACAGACGAACACCGGGGAGCTGTTTTTT.

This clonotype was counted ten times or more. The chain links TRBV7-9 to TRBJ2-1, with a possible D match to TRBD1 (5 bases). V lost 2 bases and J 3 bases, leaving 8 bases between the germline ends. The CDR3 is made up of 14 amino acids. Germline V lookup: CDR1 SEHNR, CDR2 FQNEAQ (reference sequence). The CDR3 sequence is CASSLSTGYNEQFF. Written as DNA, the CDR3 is TGTGCCAGCAGCTTAAGCACAGGCTACAATGAGCAGTTCTTC.

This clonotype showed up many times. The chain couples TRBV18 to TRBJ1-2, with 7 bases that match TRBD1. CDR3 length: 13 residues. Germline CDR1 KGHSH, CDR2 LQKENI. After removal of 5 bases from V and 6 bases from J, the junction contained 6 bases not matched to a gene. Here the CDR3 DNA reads TGTGCCAGCTCATACCAGGGGGTCAATGGCTACACCTTC. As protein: CASSYQGVNGYTF.

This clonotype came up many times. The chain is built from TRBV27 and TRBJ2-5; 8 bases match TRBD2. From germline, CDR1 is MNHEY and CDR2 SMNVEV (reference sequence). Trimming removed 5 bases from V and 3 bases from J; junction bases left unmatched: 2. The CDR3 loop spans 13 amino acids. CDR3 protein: CASSGGLEETQYF. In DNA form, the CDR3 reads TGTGCCAGCAGTGGGGGACTAGAAGAGACCCAGTACTTC.

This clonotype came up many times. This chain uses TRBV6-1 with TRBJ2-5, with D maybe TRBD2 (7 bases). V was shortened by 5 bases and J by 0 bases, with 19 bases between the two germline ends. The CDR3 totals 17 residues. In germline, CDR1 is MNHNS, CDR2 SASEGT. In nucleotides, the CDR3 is TGTGCCAGCAGTAAAGGGGGGAGCGGGGCGTACCAAGAGACCCAGTACTTC. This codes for CASSKGGSGAYQETQYF.

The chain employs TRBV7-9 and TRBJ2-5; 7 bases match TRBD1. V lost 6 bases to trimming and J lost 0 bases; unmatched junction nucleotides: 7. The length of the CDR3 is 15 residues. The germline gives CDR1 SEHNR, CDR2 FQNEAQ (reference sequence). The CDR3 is CASSHPDRDQETQYF. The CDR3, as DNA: TGTGCCAGCAGTCACCCCGACAGGGACCAAGAGACCCAGTACTTC.

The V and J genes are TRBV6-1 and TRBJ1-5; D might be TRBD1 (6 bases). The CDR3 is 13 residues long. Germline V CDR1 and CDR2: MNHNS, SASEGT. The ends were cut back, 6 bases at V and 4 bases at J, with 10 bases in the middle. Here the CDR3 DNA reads TGTGCCAGCAGGGACAGTCAGAATCAGCCCCAGCATTTT. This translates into CASRDSQNQPQHF.

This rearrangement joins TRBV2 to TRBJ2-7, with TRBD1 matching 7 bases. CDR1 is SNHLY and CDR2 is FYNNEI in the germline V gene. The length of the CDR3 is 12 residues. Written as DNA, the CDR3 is TGTGCCAGCAGTGACCCAGGGGGAGTGCCGAACGTC. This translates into CASSDPGGVPNV.

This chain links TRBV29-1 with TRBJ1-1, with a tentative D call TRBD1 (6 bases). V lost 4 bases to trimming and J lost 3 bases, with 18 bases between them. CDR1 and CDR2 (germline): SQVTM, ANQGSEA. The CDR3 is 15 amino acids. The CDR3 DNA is TGCAGCGTTGTTCGCGCCTGGGGGGCTGACACTGAAGCTTTCTTT. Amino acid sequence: CSVVRAWGADTEAFF.

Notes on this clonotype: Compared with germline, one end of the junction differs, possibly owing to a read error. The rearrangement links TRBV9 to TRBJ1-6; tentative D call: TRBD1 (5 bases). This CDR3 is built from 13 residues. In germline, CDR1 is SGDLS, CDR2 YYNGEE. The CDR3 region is CASGTGTNSLLHF. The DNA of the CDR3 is TGTGCCAGCGGGACGGGGACCAATTCACTCCTCCACTTT.

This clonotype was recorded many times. CDR3 sequence reads: CASSFDSGGENEQFF. In DNA, the CDR3 is TGTGCCAGCAGCTTTGATAGCGGGGGGGAAAATGAGCAGTTCTTC. The V gene is TRBV7-2, the J gene TRBJ2-1; TRBD2 matches 11 bases. J was trimmed by 7 bases and V by 3 bases; bases with no gene match: 5. Germline V gives CDR1 SGHTA, CDR2 FQGNSA. The CDR3 consists of 15 residues.

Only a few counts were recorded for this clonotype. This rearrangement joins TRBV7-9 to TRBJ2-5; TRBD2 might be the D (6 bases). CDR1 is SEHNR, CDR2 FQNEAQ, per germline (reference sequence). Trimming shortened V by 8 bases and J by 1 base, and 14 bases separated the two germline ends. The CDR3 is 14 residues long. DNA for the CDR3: TGTGCCAGCCGTGTCCCCGGGGGCCAAGAGACCCAGTACTTC. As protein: CASRVPGGQETQYF.

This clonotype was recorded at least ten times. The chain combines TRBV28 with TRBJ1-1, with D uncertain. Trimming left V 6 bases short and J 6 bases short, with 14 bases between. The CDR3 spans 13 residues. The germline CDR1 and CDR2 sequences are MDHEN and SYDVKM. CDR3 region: CASRPPGRPEAFF. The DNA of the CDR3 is TGTGCCAGCAGACCGCCAGGCAGGCCTGAAGCTTTCTTT.

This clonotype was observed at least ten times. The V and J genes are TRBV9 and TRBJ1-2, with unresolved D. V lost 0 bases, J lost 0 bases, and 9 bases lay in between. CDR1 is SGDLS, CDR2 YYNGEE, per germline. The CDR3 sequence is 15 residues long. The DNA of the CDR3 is TGTGCCAGCAGCGTAGCTCGGCAAGCTAACTATGGCTACACCTTC. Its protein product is CASSVARQANYGYTF.

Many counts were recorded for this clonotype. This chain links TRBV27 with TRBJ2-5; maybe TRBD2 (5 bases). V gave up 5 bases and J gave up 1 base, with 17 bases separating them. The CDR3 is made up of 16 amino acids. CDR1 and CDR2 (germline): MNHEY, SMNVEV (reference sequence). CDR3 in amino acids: CASSPRKRTVQETQYF. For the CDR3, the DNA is TGTGCCAGCAGTCCCCGGAAGCGGACCGTCCAAGAGACCCAGTACTTC.

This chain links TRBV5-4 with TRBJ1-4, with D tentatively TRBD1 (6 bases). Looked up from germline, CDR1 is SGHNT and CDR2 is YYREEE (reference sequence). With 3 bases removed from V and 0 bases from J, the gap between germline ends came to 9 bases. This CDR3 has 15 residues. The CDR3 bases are TGTGCCAGCAGCTGGGGGGCAGCAACTAATGAAAAACTGTTTTTT. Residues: CASSWGAATNEKLFF.

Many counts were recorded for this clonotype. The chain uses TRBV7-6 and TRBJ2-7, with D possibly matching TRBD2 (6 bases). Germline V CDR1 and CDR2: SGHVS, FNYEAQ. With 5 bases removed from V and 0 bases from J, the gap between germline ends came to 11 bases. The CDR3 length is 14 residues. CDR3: CASSLRRGSYEQYF. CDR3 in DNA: TGTGCCAGCAGCCTCAGGCGGGGCTCCTACGAGCAGTACTTC.

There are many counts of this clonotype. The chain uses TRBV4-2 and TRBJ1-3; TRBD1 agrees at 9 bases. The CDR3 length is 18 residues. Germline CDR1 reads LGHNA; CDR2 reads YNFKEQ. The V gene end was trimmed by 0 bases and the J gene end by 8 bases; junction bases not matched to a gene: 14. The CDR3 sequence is CASSQEWGQGFFADTIYF. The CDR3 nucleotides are TGTGCCAGCAGCCAAGAGTGGGGACAGGGTTTCTTTGCAGACACCATATATTTT.

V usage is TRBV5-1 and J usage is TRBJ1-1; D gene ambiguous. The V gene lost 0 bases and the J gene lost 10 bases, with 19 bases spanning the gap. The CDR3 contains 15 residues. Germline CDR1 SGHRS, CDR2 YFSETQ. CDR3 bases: TGCGCCAGCAGCTTGGGTTTTGGGCAGGTTGGTGGAGCTTTCTTT. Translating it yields CASSLGFGQVGGAFF.